Presented here are 20 T cell receptor beta chains from one specimen sequenced in a study of CD8 T cells in cerebrospinal fluid in Alzheimer's disease. TCRdb re-called the 10x single-cell sequencing reads and gives one entry per CDR3 protein, without DNA. Its table records hundreds of distinct CDR3 sequences. The specimen sequenced was cerebrospinal fluid. The receptors were gathered from a human donor with Parkinson's disease.

Considering frequency, this clonotype is medium-sized. The chain employs TRBV6-6 and TRBJ1-5. Per germline, CDR1 MNHNY and CDR2 SVGAGI (reference sequence). The CDR3 is 15 amino acids. CDR3 in amino acids: CASSYSSQPNQPQHF.

The J gene is TRBJ1-6, the V gene TRBV28; TCRdb's assignment of TRBD1 cannot be checked, as there is no DNA. Per germline, CDR1 MDHEN and CDR2 SYDVKM. The CDR3 runs to 12 residues. The chain's CDR3 is CASSASPFPLHF.

According to its frequency, this clonotype is medium-sized. The CDR3 reads CASTRYNEQFF. V gene TRBV28 combines with J gene TRBJ2-1; the D call of TRBD1 rests on TCRdb alone, since no DNA is present to check it. The CDR3 extends over 11 amino acids. The germline V gene has CDR1 MDHEN and CDR2 SYDVKM.

This clonotype is labeled hyperexpanded (1% or more) based on frequency. The V call is TRBV7-2, the J call TRBJ2-7; TCRdb designates TRBD1, a call that cannot be tested without DNA. The CDR3 consists of 14 residues. Looked up from germline, CDR1 is SGHTA and CDR2 is FQGNSA. This chain's CDR3 is CASSAPGTTLEQYF.

By frequency, this clonotype registers large. The chain links TRBV20-1 to TRBJ2-4; without DNA, the TCRdb call of TRBD1 cannot be checked. CDR3 length equals 15 residues. CDR1 and CDR2 (germline): DFQATT, SNEGSKA (reference sequence). CDR3 amino acids: CSARDPGTGANIQYF.

The J gene is TRBJ2-7, the V gene TRBV18. The CDR3 loop spans 13 amino acids. In germline, CDR1 is KGHSH, CDR2 LQKENI. This CDR3 reads CASSPLYGDEQYF.

This clonotype is called medium-sized (0.01 to 0.1%) based on its frequency. The genes are TRBV20-1 and TRBJ2-5. The germline CDR1 and CDR2 sequences are DFQATT and SNEGSKA (reference sequence). The CDR3 has 12 amino acids. The CDR3 sequence is CSAPESTQTQYF.

This clonotype is called medium-sized based on its frequency. The rearrangement joins TRBV3-1 to TRBJ2-3. This CDR3 contains 14 residues. CDR1 is LGHDT and CDR2 is YNNKEL in the germline V gene (reference sequence). The CDR3 here is CASSQDRRPDTQYF.

This clonotype is deemed medium-sized by its frequency. CDR3 residues: CASSPTPYSNQPQHF. V is TRBV6-5 and J is TRBJ1-5; TCRdb picks TRBD1, but there is no DNA to check that call. Per germline, CDR1 MNHEY and CDR2 SVGAGI. The CDR3 runs to 15 residues.

Measured by frequency, this clonotype is large. The gene calls are TRBV6-5 and TRBJ1-5; TCRdb indicates TRBD1, and absent DNA this call remains unverified. Germline loops: CDR1 MNHEY, CDR2 SVGAGI. The CDR3 consists of 14 residues. The CDR3 protein is CASRTDRGNQPQHF.

Considering frequency, this clonotype is medium-sized (0.01 to 0.1%). The rearrangement joins TRBV5-1 to TRBJ2-2; TCRdb's D call, TRBD2, is unchecked because there is no DNA. CDR1 and CDR2 from the germline V gene are SGHRS and YFSETQ. The CDR3 is made up of 17 amino acids. CDR3 protein: CASSLDGSGRPTGELFF.

This clonotype is labeled medium-sized based on frequency. V and J are TRBV19 and TRBJ2-2. Germline V gene sequence: CDR1 LNHDA, CDR2 SQIVND (reference sequence). The CDR3 covers 13 residues. CDR3 amino acids: CASSPQRGGELFF.

V and J are TRBV19 and TRBJ1-4; TCRdb's assignment of TRBD1 cannot be checked, as there is no DNA. CDR1 and CDR2 (germline): LNHDA, SQIVND (reference sequence). This CDR3 has 15 amino acids. CDR3 region: CASSRWGQGNEKLFF.

This clonotype is deemed medium-sized (0.01 to 0.1%) by its frequency. V gene TRBV10-2 combines with J gene TRBJ1-1. This CDR3 is 13 amino acids long. Looked up from germline, CDR1 is WSHSY and CDR2 is SAAADI. The chain's CDR3 is CASNAGGDPPSFF.

This clonotype is identified as hyperexpanded from frequency. V usage is TRBV28 and J usage is TRBJ2-7. Germline CDR1 is MDHEN and CDR2 is SYDVKM. The CDR3 is 14 residues long. The CDR3 protein is CASSLELGTYEQYF.

This clonotype is labeled medium-sized (0.01 to 0.1%) based on frequency. The chain is built from TRBV2 and TRBJ2-7; the D call of TRBD1 rests on TCRdb alone, since no DNA is present to check it. Germline V lookup: CDR1 SNHLY, CDR2 FYNNEI. The CDR3 length is 17 residues. The CDR3 spells CASTLSRQARSSYEQYF.

This clonotype is called hyperexpanded based on its frequency. The CDR3 reads CATSDSRQAGTDTQYF. The chain uses TRBV24-1 and TRBJ2-3; TCRdb reports TRBD2, a call that lacks DNA to check it against. The CDR3 totals 16 residues. Germline V gene data show CDR1 as KGHDR and CDR2 as SFDVKD.

The CDR3 loop is CASSHGGVGYEQYF. The chain links TRBV27 to TRBJ2-7; lacking DNA, the TRBD2 call made by TCRdb goes unchecked. Per germline, CDR1 MNHEY and CDR2 SMNVEV (reference sequence). The CDR3 length is 14 residues.

Frequency places this clonotype as medium-sized. This chain uses TRBV20-1 with TRBJ1-6; TCRdb's assignment of TRBD1 cannot be checked, as there is no DNA. Germline-derived CDR1 and CDR2 are DFQATT and SNEGSKA (reference sequence). There are 14 residues in the CDR3. CDR3 in amino acids: CSAGAGGRNSPLHF.

This CDR3 reads CASSRGTFNEKLFFF. The chain carries TRBV5-1 and TRBJ1-4; the TRBD1 assignment by TCRdb is unverifiable without DNA. The CDR3 totals 15 residues. CDR1 and CDR2 (germline): SGHRS, YFSETQ. Variable domain in full (rest from reference TRBV5-1 and TRBJ1-4): KAGVTQTPRYLIKTRGQQVTLSCSPISGHRSVSWYQQTPGQGLQFLFEYFSETQRNKGNFPGRFSGRQFSNSRSEMNVSTLELGDSALYLCASSRGTFNEKLFFFGSGTQLSVL.